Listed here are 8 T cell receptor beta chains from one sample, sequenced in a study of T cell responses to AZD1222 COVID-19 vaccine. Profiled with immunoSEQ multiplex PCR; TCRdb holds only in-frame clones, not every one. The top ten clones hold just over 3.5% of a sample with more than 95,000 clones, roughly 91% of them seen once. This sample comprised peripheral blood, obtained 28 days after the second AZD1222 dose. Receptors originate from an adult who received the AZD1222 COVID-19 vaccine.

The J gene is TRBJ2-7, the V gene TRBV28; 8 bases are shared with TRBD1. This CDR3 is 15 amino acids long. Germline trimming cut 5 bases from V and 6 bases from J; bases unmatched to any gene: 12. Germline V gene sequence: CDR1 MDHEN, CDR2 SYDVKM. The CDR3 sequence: CASSVGTGGVGEQYF. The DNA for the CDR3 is TGTGCCAGCAGTGTCGGGACAGGCGGAGTGGGCGAGCAGTACTTC.

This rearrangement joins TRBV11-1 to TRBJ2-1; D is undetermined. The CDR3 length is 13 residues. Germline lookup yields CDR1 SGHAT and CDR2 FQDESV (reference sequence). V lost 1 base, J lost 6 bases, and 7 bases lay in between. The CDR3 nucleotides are TGTGCCAGCAGCTTAGTTGCCTTCAATGAGCAGTTCTTC. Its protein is CASSLVAFNEQFF.

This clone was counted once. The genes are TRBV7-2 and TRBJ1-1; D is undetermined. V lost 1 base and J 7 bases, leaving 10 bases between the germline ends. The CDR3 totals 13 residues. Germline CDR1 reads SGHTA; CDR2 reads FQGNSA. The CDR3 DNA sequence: TGTGCCAGCAGCTTAGGGGAACAAGGTGAAGCTTTCTTT. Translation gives CASSLGEQGEAFF.

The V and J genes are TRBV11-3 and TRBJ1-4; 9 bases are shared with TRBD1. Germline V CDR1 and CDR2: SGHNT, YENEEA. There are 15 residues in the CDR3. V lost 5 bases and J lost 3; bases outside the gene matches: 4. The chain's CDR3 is CASSLGTGSNEKLFF. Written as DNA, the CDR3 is TGTGCCAGCAGCCTCGGGACAGGGTCTAATGAAAAACTGTTTTTT.

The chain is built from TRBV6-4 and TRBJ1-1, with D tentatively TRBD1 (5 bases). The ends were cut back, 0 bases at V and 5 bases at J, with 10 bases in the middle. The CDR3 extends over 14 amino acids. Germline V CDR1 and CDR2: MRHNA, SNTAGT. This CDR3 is CASSDSRWGTEAFF. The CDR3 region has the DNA TGTGCCAGCAGTGACTCTCGCTGGGGGACTGAAGCTTTCTTT.

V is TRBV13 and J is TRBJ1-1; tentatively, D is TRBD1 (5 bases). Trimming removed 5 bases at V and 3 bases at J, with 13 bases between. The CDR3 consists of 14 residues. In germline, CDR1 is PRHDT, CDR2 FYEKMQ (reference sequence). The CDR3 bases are TGTGCCAGCAGCCCTTATTGGGGGTACACTGAAGCTTTCTTT. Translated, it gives CASSPYWGYTEAFF.

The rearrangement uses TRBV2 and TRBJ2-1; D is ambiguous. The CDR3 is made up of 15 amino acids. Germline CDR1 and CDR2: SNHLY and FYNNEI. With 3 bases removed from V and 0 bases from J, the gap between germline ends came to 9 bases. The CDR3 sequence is CASSEWRSSYNEQFF. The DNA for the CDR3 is TGTGCCAGCAGTGAGTGGCGCAGCTCCTACAATGAGCAGTTCTTC.

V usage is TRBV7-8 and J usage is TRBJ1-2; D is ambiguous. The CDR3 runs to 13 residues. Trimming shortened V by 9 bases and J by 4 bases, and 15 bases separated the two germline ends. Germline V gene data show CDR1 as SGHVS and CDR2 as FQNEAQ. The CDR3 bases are TGTGCCAGTACCTCCGCGAATCGCTATGGCTACACCTTC. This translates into CASTSANRYGYTF.